This T cell receptor (beta chain) was observed in a study of identical twins. Study findings and constraints: Because invariant MAIT and iNKT cells could be present, zero-insertion analyses could be partly confounded.

TCRdb called the 5' RACE reads again in MiXCR, with one record for every CDR3 protein. The sample has about 730,000 distinct CDR3 sequences, about 20% seen once. Turning to this clonotype: Its antigen is as yet unknown.

The sample also formed part of further work on T cells expressing NK-cell markers. That report adds: In sorted CD3+CD56+NKG2C+, CD3+CD56+NKG2C- and CD3+CD56-NKG2C+ T cells, TCR beta repertoires were obtained. Within the sequenced cohort of eight donors, seven exhibited HCMV seropositivity and one was seronegative.

Sequenced material: PBMCs. This clonotype originated in a woman aged 18-30 years in good health.

CDR3 in amino acids: CASSGTGGFTGELFF. CDR3 nucleotide sequence: TGTGCCAGCAGTGGAACGGGGGGCTTCACCGGGGAGCTGTTTTTT. The chain combines TRBV6-1 with TRBJ2-2; TRBD2 might be the D (7 bases). From germline, CDR1 is MNHNS and CDR2 SASEGT. Deletions cut 4 bases from V and 4 bases from J, with 13 bases between. This CDR3 comprises 15 residues.